This T cell receptor (beta chain) was identified in a study of blood T cell repertoires in COVID-19. The V end was cut by 7 bases, the J end by 4 bases, with 11 bases between. Per germline, CDR1 SNHLY and CDR2 FYNNEI. The CDR3 loop spans 13 amino acids. Assay used: immunoSEQ multiplex PCR; TCRdb lists only in-frame clones, some missing. The sample carries 270,000 or so clones, 90% recorded once. V usage is TRBV2 and J usage is TRBJ1-5; D is perhaps TRBD1 (5 bases). What was sequenced was peripheral blood. The source of this sequence is an older woman with COVID-19, enrolled during active disease. The CDR3 loop reads CASNLGGNQPQHF. The CDR3 DNA is TGTGCCAGCAATCTGGGGGGGAATCAGCCCCAGCATTTT.